These 23 T cell receptor beta chains were sequenced from one sample in a study of blood T cells in healthy people across ages. Then a second PCR, running about 7 to 11 cycles, was carried out with a sample-barcoded 5' primer and a J-beta primer mix. TCRdb re-analysed the 5' RACE reads in MiXCR, keeping a single row per CDR3 protein. This table holds fewer than 900,000 distinct CDR3 sequences, 43% found once. What was sequenced was blood. These receptors were collected from a woman aged 60-75 years in good health.

This clonotype was picked up a small number of times. The rearrangement links TRBV28 to TRBJ2-1; 13 nucleotides agree with TRBD2. V lost 6 bases and J lost 9; bases outside the gene matches: 14. The CDR3 spans 17 residues. CDR1 is MDHEN, CDR2 SYDVKM, per germline. The CDR3 sequence is CASSNLGLAGVKGEQFF. CDR3 DNA sequence: TGTGCCAGCAGCAACTTAGGACTAGCGGGAGTAAAGGGTGAGCAGTTCTTC.

This clonotype has a count of ten or more. The chain joins TRBV7-2 to TRBJ2-3; TRBD1 agrees at 7 bases. With 5 bases clipped from V and 2 bases from J, the junction kept 7 bases outside the gene matches. Germline V lookup: CDR1 SGHTA, CDR2 FQGNSA. CDR3 length equals 15 residues. The CDR3 DNA is TGTGCCAGCAGCCTAACCGGGACAGACACAGATACGCAGTATTTT. Translation: CASSLTGTDTDTQYF.

This clonotype was seen many times. This rearrangement joins TRBV20-1 to TRBJ2-1, with TRBD2 matching over 8 bases. The trim removed 5 bases at V and 0 bases at J, leaving 3 bases unmatched. The CDR3 covers 14 residues. CDR1 is DFQATT, CDR2 SNEGSKA, per germline (reference sequence). Here the CDR3 DNA reads TGCAGTGCTCTAACTAGCGGCTCCTACAATGAGCAGTTCTTC. Protein sequence: CSALTSGSYNEQFF.

The count of this clonotype is one. The chain is built from TRBV20-1 and TRBJ1-1; TRBD1 matches at 7 bases. CDR3 size: 13 residues. The J segment lost 3 bases and the V segment lost 6 bases, leaving 7 bases of the junction unmatched. Germline V gene lookup returns CDR1 DFQATT and CDR2 SNEGSKA (reference sequence). CDR3 region: CSANIDRDTEAFF. CDR3 coding DNA: TGCAGTGCAAACATTGACAGGGACACTGAAGCTTTCTTT.

The chain couples TRBV10-3 to TRBJ2-7; perhaps TRBD2 as D (5 bases). CDR1 and CDR2 (germline): ENHRY, SYGVKD. The CDR3 runs 12 residues. V was cut by 8 bases and J by 6 bases, with 14 bases left in between. CDR3 nucleotides: TGTGCCATCGGGGAGAGCTCCGGCGAGCAGTACTTC. Its translation: CAIGESSGEQYF.

This clonotype was found a few times. The chain has TRBV19 and TRBJ2-7; D assignment may be TRBD1 or TRBD2 (5 bases each). TRBJ2-5 explains the end of the DNA better; the J call may be wrong. CDR1 and CDR2 from the germline V gene are LNHDA and SQIVND (reference sequence). The CDR3 length is 15 residues. The CDR3: CASSPPGAIRETQYF. CDR3 DNA sequence: TGTGCCAGTAGTCCCCCCGGGGCTATAAGAGAGACCCAGTACTTC.

In this sample, this clonotype turned up once. The chain carries TRBV15 and TRBJ1-4; a possible D gene is TRBD1 (6 bases). The CDR3 loop spans 14 amino acids. Germline V gives CDR1 LNHNV, CDR2 YYDKDF (reference sequence). V was pared by 8 bases and J by 6 bases, with 16 bases between. CDR3 nucleotides: TGTGCCACCGGACCCACAGGGAGCGATGAAAAACTGTTTTTT. This encodes CATGPTGSDEKLFF.

This chain connects TRBV6-2 or TRBV6-3 to TRBJ2-5; 10 nucleotides match TRBD1. The ends lost 3 bases at V and 0 bases at J; junction bases unmatched: 4. The CDR3 length is 16 residues. The germline V gene has CDR1 MNHEY and CDR2 SVGEGT. The CDR3 here is CASSYPDRGYQETQYF. In DNA form, the CDR3 reads TGTGCCAGCAGTTATCCGGACAGGGGGTACCAAGAGACCCAGTACTTC.

The chain is built from TRBV11-2 and TRBJ2-5; the match to TRBD2 covers 9 bases. The V segment lost 5 bases and the J segment 11 bases; nucleotides outside the gene matches: 15. The CDR3 spans 15 residues. Germline lookup yields CDR1 SGHAT and CDR2 FQNNGV. The CDR3 here is CASSPRLAAYNEQYF. CDR3 coding DNA: TGTGCCAGCAGCCCCCGACTAGCGGCTTACAATGAGCAGTACTTC.

The chain links TRBV5-1 to TRBJ2-5; the match to TRBD2 covers 7 bases. The J call may be in error: the DNA end matches TRBJ2-7 better. The germline CDR1 and CDR2 sequences are SGHRS and YFSETQ. CDR3 size: 15 residues. CDR3 loop: CASSLVAGTNPEQYF. In nucleotides, the CDR3 is TGCGCCAGCAGCTTGGTAGCTGGGACTAACCCCGAGCAGTACTTC.

The chain recombines TRBV6-5 with TRBJ2-2; possibly TRBD1 for D (6 bases). This CDR3 contains 11 residues. V lost 5 bases, J lost 9 bases, and 7 bases lay in between. Per germline, CDR1 MNHEY and CDR2 SVGAGI. CDR3 in amino acids: CASSGGRELFF. The CDR3 DNA sequence: TGTGCCAGCAGTGGGGGCCGGGAGCTGTTTTTT.

The sample holds many counts of this clonotype. V and J are TRBV4-1 and TRBJ1-1; the D is unclear. Germline V gene data show CDR1 as MGHRA and CDR2 as YSYEKL. V was clipped by 0 bases and J by 1 base, with 3 bases between them. The CDR3 is made up of 13 amino acids. The CDR3, as DNA: TGCGCCAGCAGCCAAGATACGAACACTGAAGCTTTCTTT. Translation gives CASSQDTNTEAFF.

The chain joins TRBV12-3 or TRBV12-4 to TRBJ1-4, with D perhaps TRBD1 (6 bases). The CDR3 consists of 15 residues. Trimming took off 2 bases at V and 6 bases at J, with 13 bases between the two ends. The CDR3 DNA reads TGTGCCAGCAGTTTATACAGGGCACAGGATGAAAAACTGTTTTTT. This encodes CASSLYRAQDEKLFF.

V and J are TRBV11-2 and TRBJ2-1; no reliable D call. CDR1 and CDR2 (germline): SGHAT, FQNNGV. Trimming pared 4 bases from V and 11 bases from J, leaving 18 bases between. CDR3 size: 14 residues. CDR3 loop: CASSWVNGPPKQFF. CDR3 nucleotides: TGTGCCAGCAGCTGGGTGAACGGCCCGCCGAAGCAGTTCTTC.

This chain links TRBV18 with TRBJ1-2; D is undetermined. V was cut by 2 bases and J by 0 bases, with 7 bases left in between. This CDR3 comprises 14 residues. Looked up from germline, CDR1 is KGHSH and CDR2 is LQKENI. The CDR3 coding sequence is TGTGCCAGCTCACCATCGGCTACTAACTATGGCTACACCTTC. It translates to CASSPSATNYGYTF.

This clonotype has more than one count but fewer than ten. The CDR3 DNA follows: TGTGCCACCAGCAGAGGAGACGAGGCGGGGGGCCAAGAGACCCAGTACTTC. It codes for CATSRGDEAGGQETQYF. The V call is TRBV15, the J call TRBJ2-5; TRBD2 matches at 8 bases. V gave up 1 base and J gave up 1 base; unmatched junction bases: 8. The germline V gene encodes CDR1 LNHNV and CDR2 YYDKDF (reference sequence). The length of the CDR3 is 17 residues.

The chain combines TRBV7-9 with TRBJ1-2, with D possibly matching TRBD1 (6 bases). Trimming took off 4 bases at V and 2 bases at J, with 14 bases between the two ends. The CDR3 spans 15 residues. Germline V gene sequence: CDR1 SEHNR, CDR2 FQNEAQ (reference sequence). CDR3 sequence (DNA): TGTGCCAGCAGCTCAGCAGGGGCTCGGAACTATGGCTACACCTTC. Its translation is CASSSAGARNYGYTF.

Note on this clonotype: Since a much larger clone is just one base distant, this may be a read error. The CDR3 protein is CASSFQTDSDEQYF. The CDR3 DNA reads as TGTGCCAGCAGTTTCCAGACGGACTCCGACGAGCAGTACTTC. The chain employs TRBV12-3 or TRBV12-4 and TRBJ2-5; TRBD2 might be the D (5 bases). The J call may not be correct, given that the DNA end is closer to TRBJ2-7. The CDR3 is 14 residues long.

Only one count was recorded for this clonotype. V and J are TRBV7-8 and TRBJ2-7, with a weak D call TRBD1 (6 bases). The CDR3 has 15 amino acids. The V gene's germline CDR1 is SGHVS and CDR2 FQNEAQ. With 2 bases removed from V and 1 base from J, the gap between germline ends came to 12 bases. The CDR3 sequence: CASSLTGHRSYEQYF. The CDR3 nucleotides are TGTGCCAGCAGCTTAACGGGACATCGGTCCTACGAGCAGTACTTC. The whole variable domain, filled in from reference TRBV7-8 and TRBJ2-7, reads GAGVSQSPRYKVAKRGQDVALRCDPISGHVSLFWYQQALGQGPEFLTYFQNEAQLDKSGLPSDRFFAERPEGSVSTLKIQRTQQEDSAVYLCASSLTGHRSYEQYFGPGTRLTVT.

This clonotype was detected a few times. The chain links TRBV9 to TRBJ2-3; 10 bases are shared with TRBD2. CDR1 is SGDLS and CDR2 is YYNGEE in the germline V gene. J gave up 1 base and V 0 bases, and 2 bases lay outside the gene matches. The CDR3 totals 16 residues. As DNA, the CDR3 is TGTGCCAGCAGCGTAGAAAGCGGGAGGGGCACAGATACGCAGTATTTT. This codes for CASSVESGRGTDTQYF.

The chain combines TRBV5-5 with TRBJ1-3, with D unresolved. Trimming pared 2 bases from V and 2 bases from J, leaving 8 bases between. CDR1 and CDR2 (germline): SGHKS, YYEKEE (reference sequence). CDR3 length equals 14 residues. This chain's CDR3 is CASSFEVTGNTIYF. In DNA form, the CDR3 reads TGTGCCAGCAGCTTTGAGGTAACTGGAAACACCATATATTTT. Supplemented by reference TRBV5-5 and TRBJ1-3, the full variable domain reads DAGVTQSPTHLIKTRGQQVTLRCSPISGHKSVSWYQQVLGQGPQFIFQYYEKEERGRGNFPDRFSARQFPNYSSELNVNALLLGDSALYLCASSFEVTGNTIYFGEGSWLTVV.

The chain recombines TRBV3-1 with TRBJ2-5; D might be TRBD1 (5 bases). Between the trimmed V and J ends, which lost 4 bases and 5 bases, there was a span of 11 bases. Germline assignment: CDR1 LGHDT and CDR2 YNNKEL (reference sequence). There are 13 residues in the CDR3. CDR3 nucleotide sequence: TGTGCCAGCAGCCCTGGACACGGGGAGACCCAGTACTTC. As protein: CASSPGHGETQYF.

This chain links TRBV27 with TRBJ2-5; TRBD2 aligns across 14 bases. The V and J ends lost 3 bases and 5 bases, in that order; junction bases with no gene match: 8. Germline V gene sequence: CDR1 MNHEY, CDR2 SMNVEV (reference sequence). CDR3 size: 17 residues. The CDR3 DNA follows: TGTGCCAGCAGTTTCTCAGGGACTAGCGGGAGTCGGGAGACCCAGTACTTC. It encodes CASSFSGTSGSRETQYF.